The 2 T cell receptor beta chains below were found in one sample sequenced in a study of regulatory T cells in long-lasting Graves disease. The authors built TCR beta libraries using iRepertoire HTBI primers and Arm-PCR of CDR3 regions. TCRdb processed the multiplex PCR reads anew with MiXCR; each CDR3 protein has one entry. The sample includes hundreds of thousands of distinct CDR3 sequences, roughly 15% of them seen just once. Noted time point: newly diagnosed GD, antithyroid drugs for less than 3 months. Extracted RNA from PBMCs served as the source of the TCR library. Another study also made use of these data, one on T cells in Graves' hyperthyroidism and ophthalmopathy.

The sequencing here drew on peripheral blood mononuclear cells (PBMCs), taken at new diagnosis, from a patient treated with antithyroid drugs. Receptor source: a woman in her 30s with Graves disease.

Concerning this clonotype itself: A junction boundary mismatches the germline segment, possibly from a read error. The chain employs TRBV27 and TRBJ2-7, with D maybe TRBD2 (6 bases). The CDR3 contains 15 residues. Per germline, CDR1 MNHEY and CDR2 SMNVEV (reference sequence). CDR3 DNA: TGTGCCAGCAGCAGGTTTAAGAGATCCGGGGGACCTATAAGCTTC. Its translation: CASSRFKRSGGPISF.

This clonotype was observed a handful of times. The genes are TRBV12-3 or TRBV12-4 and TRBJ1-5, with a weak D call TRBD1 (5 bases). The V end was cut by 5 bases, the J end by 3 bases, with 14 bases between. The CDR3 sequence is 15 residues long. The CDR3 sequence is CASSLLRVNNQPQHF. The CDR3 region has the DNA TGTGCCAGCAGTCTTCTCAGGGTAAACAATCAGCCCCAGCATTTT.